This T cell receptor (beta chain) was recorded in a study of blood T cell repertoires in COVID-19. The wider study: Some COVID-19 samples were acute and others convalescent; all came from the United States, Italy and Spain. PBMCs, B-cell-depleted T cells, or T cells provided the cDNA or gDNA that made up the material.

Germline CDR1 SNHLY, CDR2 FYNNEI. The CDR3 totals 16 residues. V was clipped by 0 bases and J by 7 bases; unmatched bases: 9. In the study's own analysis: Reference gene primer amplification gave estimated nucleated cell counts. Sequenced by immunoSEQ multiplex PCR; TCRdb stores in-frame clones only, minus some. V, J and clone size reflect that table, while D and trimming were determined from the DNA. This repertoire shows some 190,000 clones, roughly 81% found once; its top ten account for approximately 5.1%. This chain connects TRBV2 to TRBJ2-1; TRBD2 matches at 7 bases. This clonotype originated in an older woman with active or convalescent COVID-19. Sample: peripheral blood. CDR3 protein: CASSEAPGLLYNEQFF. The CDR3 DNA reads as TGTGCCAGCAGTGAAGCCCCGGGACTACTCTATAATGAGCAGTTCTTC.